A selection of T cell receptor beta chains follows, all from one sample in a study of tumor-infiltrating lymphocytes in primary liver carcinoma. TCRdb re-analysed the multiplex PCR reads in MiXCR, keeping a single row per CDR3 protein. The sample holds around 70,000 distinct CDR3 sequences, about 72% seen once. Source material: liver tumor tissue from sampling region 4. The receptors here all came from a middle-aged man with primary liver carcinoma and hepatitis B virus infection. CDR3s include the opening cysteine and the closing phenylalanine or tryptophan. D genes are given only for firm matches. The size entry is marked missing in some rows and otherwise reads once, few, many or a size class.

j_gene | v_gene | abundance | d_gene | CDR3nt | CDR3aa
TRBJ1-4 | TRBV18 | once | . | TGTGCCAGCTCACCCGGGGTTAATGAAAAACTGATTTTT | CASSPGVNEKLIF
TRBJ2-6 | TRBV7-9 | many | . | TGTGCCAGCTACAAGAGCTCTGGGGCCAACGTCCTGACTTTC | CASYKSSGANVLTF
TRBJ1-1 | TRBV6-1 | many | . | TGTGCCAGCAGTGAGGCAAGGAACACTGAAGCTTTCTTT | CASSEARNTEAFF
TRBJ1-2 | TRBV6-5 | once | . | TGTACCAGCAGACGGATAGGGCGGGACTATGGCTACACCTTC | CTSRRIGRDYGYTF
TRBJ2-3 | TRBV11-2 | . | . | TGTGCCAGTAATTTAGGGCCGGATTCTAGCACAGATACGCAGTATTTT | CASNLGPDSSTDTQYF
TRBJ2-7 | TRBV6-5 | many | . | TGTGCCAGCAGTTCCTTCCCGGACGAGCAGTACTTC | CASSSFPDEQYF
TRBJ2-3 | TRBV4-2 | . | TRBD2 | TGCGCCAGCAGCCCCCAGGGAGCGGGAGGGGGGGGCGCAGATACGCAGTATTTT | CASSPQGAGGGGADTQYF
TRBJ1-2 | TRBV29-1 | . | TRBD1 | TGCAGCGTCGCAACCCTATCGGACAGGGGGCCAAATGATTACACCTTC | CSVATLSDRGPNDYTF
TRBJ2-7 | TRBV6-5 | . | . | TGTGCCGGCAGCCCCCGCGGGGATCCCTCCTACGAGCAGTACTTC | CAGSPRGDPSYEQYF
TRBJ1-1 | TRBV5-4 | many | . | TGTGCCAGCAGCCTGGACGGGGAGAACACTGAAGCTTTCTTT | CASSLDGENTEAFF
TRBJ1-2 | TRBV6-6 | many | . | TGTGCCAGCAGTCTTCCGACGCGTGGCTACACCTTC | CASSLPTRGYTF
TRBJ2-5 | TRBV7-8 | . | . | TGTGCCGGCAGCTTCTCTGGAGGGGGCCAAGAGACCCAGTACTTC | CAGSFSGGGQETQYF
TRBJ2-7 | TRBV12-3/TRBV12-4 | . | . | TGTGCCAGCAGCACGGACAAGGGTAACGAGCAGTACTTC | CASSTDKGNEQYF
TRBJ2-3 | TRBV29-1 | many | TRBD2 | TGCAGCGTTCGAACCCTAGCGGGAGGGCTAGATACGCAGTATTTT | CSVRTLAGGLDTQYF
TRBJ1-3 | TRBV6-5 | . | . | TGCGCCAGCAGTTTCAGGGCCAGCTCTGGAAACACCATATATTTT | CASSFRASSGNTIYF
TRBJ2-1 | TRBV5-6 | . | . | TGTGCCAACAGCCTCCCGGGCATAAGTTCCTACAATGAGCAGTTCTTC | CANSLPGISSYNEQFF
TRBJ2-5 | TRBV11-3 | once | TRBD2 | TGTGCCGGCAGCTTAGGAGTGACTAGCGGTTCTACTCAAGAGACCCAATACTTC | CAGSLGVTSGSTQETQYF
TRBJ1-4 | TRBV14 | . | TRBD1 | TGTGCCAGCAGCCAAGAAGGCCGAGGGGGCAATGAAAAACCGTTTTTT | CASSQEGRGGNEKPFF
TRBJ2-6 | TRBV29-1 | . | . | TGCAGCGCCCCCGCGGGACGCGACTCTTGGGCCAACGTCATGGCTTTC | CSAPAGRDSWANVMAF
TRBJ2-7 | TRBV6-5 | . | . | TGTGCCTCCAGGCCGCAGGCACTAGCATACGAGCAGTACTTC | CASRPQALAYEQYF
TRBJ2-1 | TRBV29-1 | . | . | TGCAACGGATTGCCGGGACATGGGGTGGATGAGCGGTTCTTC | CNGLPGHGVDERFF
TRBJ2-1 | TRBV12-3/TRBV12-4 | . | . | TGTGTCAGCAGTTTATCCTCAGGAGCGATTGAGCAGTTCTTC | CVSSLSSGAIEQFF
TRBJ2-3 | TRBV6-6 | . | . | TGTGCCAGCTGCTTCCTAGCAGGAACAGATACGGAGTATTTT | CASCFLAGTDTEYF
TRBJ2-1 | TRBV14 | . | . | TGTGCCAACAGCCTACGGATGGTGGGTGAGCTGTTCTTC | CANSLRMVGELFF
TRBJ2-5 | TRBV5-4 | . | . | TGTACCAGCAGCTTGAGGGTGCAAGAGACCCAGTACTTC | CTSSLRVQETQYF
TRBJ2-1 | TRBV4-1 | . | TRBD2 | TGCGCCAGCAGCCACCAGCGGGGCGATATCAATGAGCAGTTCTTC | CASSHQRGDINEQFF
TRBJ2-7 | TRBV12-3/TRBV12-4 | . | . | TGTGCCAGCAGTTTAGGACCTAAAAACTCCCCCCAGCAGTACTTC | CASSLGPKNSPQQYF
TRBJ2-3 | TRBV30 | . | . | TGTGTCTGGAGTGTATACAGCACAGATACGCAGTATTTT | CVWSVYSTDTQYF
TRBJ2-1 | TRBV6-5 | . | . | TGTGCCAGTAGTCGTACAGGTGCCCACGACCCCTACAATGAGCAGTCCTTC | CASSRTGAHDPYNEQSF
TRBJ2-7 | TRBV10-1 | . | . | TGCGCCAGCAATGGGGGTAGCAGAGACTACGAGCAGTACTTC | CASNGGSRDYEQYF
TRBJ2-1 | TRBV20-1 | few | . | TGCAGTGCTAGAGTCCAGTCGACAAGTCGCTCCTACAATGAGCAGTTCTTC | CSARVQSTSRSYNEQFF
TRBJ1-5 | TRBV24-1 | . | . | TGTGCCACCAGTGATTCTGACAAGGCGGGTCAGCCCCAGCATTTT | CATSDSDKAGQPQHF
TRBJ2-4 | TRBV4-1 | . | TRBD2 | TGCGCCAGCAGCCAAGATTCGGGAGGGAGTAGCCTTGCCAAAAACATTCAGTACTTC | CASSQDSGGSSLAKNIQYF
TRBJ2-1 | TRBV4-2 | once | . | TGTGCCAGCAGCCAAGACCGGGGGAATGAGCGGTTCTTC | CASSQDRGNERFF
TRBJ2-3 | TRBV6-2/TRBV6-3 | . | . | TGTGCCAGCAGTCTCCGCGGGACAGCGGCAGATACGCAGTATTTT | CASSLRGTAADTQYF
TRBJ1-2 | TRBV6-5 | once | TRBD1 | TGTACCAGTCAGGGGGACTATGGCTACACCTTC | CTSQGDYGYTF
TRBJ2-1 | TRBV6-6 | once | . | TGTGCCGGCAGTTACTCGGTCAATGTGCAGTTCTTC | CAGSYSVNVQFF
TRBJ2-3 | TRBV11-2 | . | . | TGTGCCAGCAGCCCCCCGATTAGCGGCAGCACAGATACGAACTATTTT | CASSPPISGSTDTNYF
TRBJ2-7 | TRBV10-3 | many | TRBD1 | TGTGCCATCAGTGATACAGGGGGCGCGTACTACGAGCAGTACTTC | CAISDTGGAYYEQYF
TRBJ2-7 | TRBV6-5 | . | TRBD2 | TGTGCCAGCAGTTACGACGGGGGGGTCGACGTGCAGTACTTC | CASSYDGGVDVQYF
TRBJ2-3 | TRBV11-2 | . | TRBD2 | TGTGCCAGCAGCTTGGGGGTACTAGCGTGGACAGATACGCAGTATTTT | CASSLGVLAWTDTQYF
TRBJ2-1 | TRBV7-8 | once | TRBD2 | TGTGCCAGCAGACCGACCGGCGGGAGGTACAATGAGCAGTTCTTC | CASRPTGGRYNEQFF
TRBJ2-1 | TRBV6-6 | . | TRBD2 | TGTGCCAGCAGTTATGCGACTAGCGGACACAACGAGCAGTTCTTC | CASSYATSGHNEQFF
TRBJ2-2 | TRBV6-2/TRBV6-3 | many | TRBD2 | TGTGCCAGCAGCCTAAGCGGGAGTCGAGTCGGGGAGCTGTTTTTT | CASSLSGSRVGELFF
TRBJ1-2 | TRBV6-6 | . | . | TGTGCCAGCGGTTACCTGGGAATCGACTGTGGCTACACCTTC | CASGYLGIDCGYTF
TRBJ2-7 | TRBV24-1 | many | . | TGTGCCGGTTCATACAGACTGACCACCCGTACACACTACGAGCAGTACTTC | CAGSYRLTTRTHYEQYF
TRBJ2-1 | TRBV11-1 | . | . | TGTGCCAGCAGGCAAGACCAGCAATCCTACGATGAGCAGTTCTTC | CASRQDQQSYDEQFF
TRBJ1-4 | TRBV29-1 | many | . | TGCAGCGTTGTGGGAGGCGCGGGTGGTGAAAAACTGTTTTTT | CSVVGGAGGEKLFF
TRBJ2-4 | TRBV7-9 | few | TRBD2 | TGTGCCAGCAGCTCCGGGACTAGCGGGAGGGCCGAGGATAGAGACATTCAGTACTTC | CASSSGTSGRAEDRDIQYF
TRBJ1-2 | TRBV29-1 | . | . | TGCAGCGTTGAAGATGGTTACAGCTATGGTTACACCTTT | CSVEDGYSYGYTF
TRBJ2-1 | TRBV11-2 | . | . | TGTGCCAGCAACTCCGCTGCAGGCAGTAATGGGCAGTTCTTC | CASNSAAGSNGQFF
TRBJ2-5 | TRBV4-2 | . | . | TGTACCAGCAGCCATGGTAGCGGCATAGAGGCCCAGTACTTC | CTSSHGSGIEAQYF
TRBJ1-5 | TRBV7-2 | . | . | TGTGCCAGCAGCTTATTCGGGCGGGATCAGCCCCAGCATTTT | CASSLFGRDQPQHF
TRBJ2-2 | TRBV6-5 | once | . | TGTGCCAGGAGTTACCTCGCCGGTGAGCTGTTTTTT | CARSYLAGELFF
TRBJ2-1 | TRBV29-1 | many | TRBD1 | TGCAGCGTTTTGGACAGGGGCGACAAGCAGTTCTTC | CSVLDRGDKQFF
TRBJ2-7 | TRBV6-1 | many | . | TGTGCCAGCAGGGGGGAGGTGGTTGCGATCTCCCACGAGCAGTACTTC | CASRGEVVAISHEQYF
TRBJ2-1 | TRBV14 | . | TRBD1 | TGTGTCAGCAGCCAATACCCGGGACAGGGTATTGGGCAGTTCTTC | CVSSQYPGQGIGQFF
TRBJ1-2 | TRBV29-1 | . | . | TGCAGCGTTGAAGATGTCGGGGGGGGCTATGGCTGCACCTTC | CSVEDVGGGYGCTF
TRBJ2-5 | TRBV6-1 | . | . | TGTGCCAGCAGGAGACACCTCCAAGAAACCCAGAACTTC | CASRRHLQETQNF